This TCR beta chain was recorded in a study of T cells in Graves' hyperthyroidism and ophthalmopathy. On the study more broadly: Initial diagnosis, before any treatment, was when peripheral blood was collected. Overall study findings and caveats: Researchers found most expanded thyroid clonotypes above 0.001 in blood as well. Before onset, ophthalmopathy was predicted by the model a median around 6.5 months earlier.

Template material for amplifying TCR beta CDR3 regions consisted of RNA transcripts. Carried out on the TCR CDR3, a first-round RT-PCR used the HTBI primer set. TCRdb used MiXCR to reprocess the multiplex PCR reads, holding one entry per CDR3 protein. The sample lists some 600,000 distinct CDR3 sequences, about 15% occurring once. Trimming left V 1 base short and J 3 bases short, with 9 bases between. The V gene's germline CDR1 is LNHDA and CDR2 SQIVND (reference sequence). The length of the CDR3 is 14 residues. This clonotype was seen a few times. The antigen remains unidentified. The sequence was obtained from a woman between 25 and 40 years old with Graves' hyperthyroidism that later progressed to Graves' ophthalmopathy. The sequencing sample was made of blood. The chain couples TRBV19 to TRBJ1-1, with D tentatively TRBD1 (5 bases). The CDR3: CASSIVPGDTEAFF. The CDR3 bases are TGTGCCAGTAGTATAGTACCGGGGGACACTGAAGCTTTCTTT.